This T cell receptor (beta chain) was found in a study of blood T cell repertoires in COVID-19. Produced via immunoSEQ multiplex PCR; TCRdb's table is partial and in-frame only. The sample contains approximately 97,000 clones, 80% to 95% of which appear only once. The sample was peripheral blood. The sequence was obtained from a young man with acute or convalescent COVID-19.

The CDR3 region is CASRFRRTDTQYF. DNA of the CDR3: TGTGCCAGCAGGTTTCGGAGGACAGATACGCAGTATTTT. The rearrangement links TRBV6-5 to TRBJ2-3; D possibly corresponds to TRBD2 (5 bases). CDR3 length: 13 amino acids. In germline, CDR1 is MNHEY, CDR2 SVGAGI. V was cut by 6 bases and J by 3 bases, with 10 bases left in between.